One and the same sample provided the 14 T cell receptor beta chains below, sequenced in a study of Ad26.COV2.S vaccination and SARS-CoV-2 variants. The treatment is: around 19 received Ad26.COV2.S at low or high dose, single or two shots; several received placebo; per-sample allocation not given. Specimen acquisition occurred on day 63 following the initial vaccine or placebo injection. The repertoire was sequenced with immunoSEQ multiplex PCR; TCRdb's copy has only in-frame clones and lacks some. The profile covers about 420,000 clones, with approximately 88% appearing a single time and about 3.5% taken by the ten largest. Sequenced here: peripheral blood, sampled in a trial of Ad26.COV2.S vaccine versus placebo. The receptors stem from a person between 18 and 60 years old who received the Ad26.COV2.S COVID-19 vaccine or a placebo.

The V call is TRBV6-4, the J call TRBJ2-1; 9 bases align to TRBD2. The V and J ends lost 6 bases and 0 bases, in that order; junction bases with no gene match: 6. This CDR3 contains 16 residues. Germline assignment: CDR1 MRHNA and CDR2 SNTAGT. The CDR3, as DNA: TGTGCCAGCAGAGCTAGCGGGGCGAGCTCCTACAATGAGCAGTTCTTC. Its protein is CASRASGASSYNEQFF.

In DNA, the CDR3 is TGCGCCAGCAGCTTGAGTTGGGCAGGGGGCTACGAGCAGTACTTC. Protein: CASSLSWAGGYEQYF. V gene TRBV5-1 combines with J gene TRBJ2-7, with TRBD1 matching 7 bases. Germline lookup yields CDR1 SGHRS and CDR2 YFSETQ. This CDR3 has 15 amino acids. Trimming took 1 base from V and 3 from J; bases not matched to a gene: 7.

In nucleotides, the CDR3 is TGTGCCAGCAGGTTTTCGGGGCTGAACACCGGGGAGCTGTTTTTT. Protein sequence: CASRFSGLNTGELFF. The rearrangement links TRBV9 to TRBJ2-2, with D perhaps being TRBD1 or TRBD2 (5 bases each). The V and J ends lost 5 bases and 1 base respectively, with 12 bases between them. Germline CDR1 reads SGDLS; CDR2 reads YYNGEE. The CDR3 spans 15 residues. The full variable domain, its missing parts supplied by reference TRBV9 and TRBJ2-2, is DSGVTQTPKHLITATGQRVTLRCSPRSGDLSVYWYQQSLDQGLQFLIQYYNGEERAKGNILERFSAQQFPDLHSELNLSSLELGDSALYFCASRFSGLNTGELFFGEGSRLTVL.

J is TRBJ2-5 and V is TRBV4-3, with D possibly being TRBD2 (5 bases). This CDR3 contains 15 residues. V dropped 4 bases and J dropped 5 bases, with 17 bases sitting between them. The germline V gene has CDR1 LGHNA and CDR2 YSLEER. CDR3 coding DNA: TGCGCCAGCAGCCGAGCCCGACGGGGTCACGAGACCCAGTACTTC. Translation gives CASSRARRGHETQYF.

Here the CDR3 DNA reads TGTGCCACCAGTGGCCAGGACAGGGCAGTCTACAATGAGCAGTTCTTC. This codes for CATSGQDRAVYNEQFF. This chain uses TRBV24-1 with TRBJ2-1; TRBD1 matches at 8 bases. The CDR3 is made up of 16 amino acids. Germline values: CDR1 KGHDR, CDR2 SFDVKD. Trimming at V came to 5 bases and at J to 3 bases, leaving 8 bases not matched to a gene.

The chain uses TRBV19 and TRBJ2-1; 11 positions agree with TRBD2. Per germline, CDR1 LNHDA and CDR2 SQIVND (reference sequence). The CDR3 loop spans 15 amino acids. The trim removed 6 bases at V and 6 bases at J, leaving 7 bases unmatched. The CDR3 spells CASSNLAGGFNEQFF. As DNA, the CDR3 is TGTGCCAGTAGCAATCTAGCGGGGGGCTTCAATGAGCAGTTCTTC.

This chain joins TRBV9 and TRBJ2-3, with 8 nucleotides matching TRBD2. The V and J ends lost 3 bases and 2 bases, in that order; junction bases with no gene match: 8. This CDR3 is 16 amino acids long. Per germline, CDR1 SGDLS and CDR2 YYNGEE. The CDR3 loop is CASSEVAGRPTDTQYF. CDR3 coding DNA: TGTGCCAGCAGCGAGGTAGCGGGGCGGCCCACAGATACGCAGTATTTT.

This clone was counted between two and nine times. V is TRBV28 and J is TRBJ1-6; D uncertain. V was trimmed by 3 bases and J by 7 bases, leaving 13 bases between them. Germline CDR1 and CDR2: MDHEN and SYDVKM. The CDR3 has 15 amino acids. The CDR3 loop reads CASSLPYSRNSPLHF. CDR3 coding DNA: TGTGCCAGCAGTTTGCCCTACAGTAGGAATTCACCCCTCCACTTT. Filled out from reference TRBV28 and TRBJ1-6, the complete variable domain reads DVKVTQSSRYLVKRTGEKVFLECVQDMDHENMFWYRQDPGLGLRLIYFSYDVKMKEKGDIPEGYSVSREKKERFSLILESASTNQTSMYLCASSLPYSRNSPLHFGNGTRLTVT.

The chain employs TRBV18 and TRBJ1-5; tentatively, D is TRBD1 (5 bases). This CDR3 has 13 amino acids. V shed 6 bases and J shed 5 bases, with 11 bases lying between them. Germline CDR1 and CDR2: KGHSH and LQKENI. CDR3 coding DNA: TGTGCCAGCTCGAGGGGACTCGATCAGCCCCAGCATTTT. This gives the protein CASSRGLDQPQHF.

The chain carries TRBV29-1 and TRBJ2-7; 11 bases align to TRBD1. The V gene's germline CDR1 is SQVTM and CDR2 ANQGSEA. CDR3 length: 15 amino acids. With V trimmed by 0 bases and J by 7 bases, 8 bases remained unmatched. The DNA of the CDR3 is TGCAGCGTTGAAGACGTGGGACAGGGGGGAGATGAGCAGTACTTC. This encodes CSVEDVGQGGDEQYF.

The chain links TRBV1 to TRBJ2-7. TRBV1 is a known pseudogene. The CDR3 length is 13 residues. In DNA form, the CDR3 reads TGCACCAGCAGCCCGGACCCGCCGGACGAGCAGTACTTC. Residues: CTSSPDPPDEQYF.

The count of this clone is one. This sequence joins TRBV28 and TRBJ2-4; possibly TRBD1 or TRBD2 for D (5 bases each). Germline V gene lookup returns CDR1 MDHEN and CDR2 SYDVKM. V was cut by 0 bases and J by 6 bases, with 9 bases left in between. The CDR3 is 14 residues long. The CDR3 loop reads CASSLWGTGNIQYF. The CDR3 bases are TGTGCCAGCAGTTTATGGGGGACCGGAAACATTCAGTACTTC.

The V call is TRBV5-4, the J call TRBJ2-5, with D uncertain. Trimming stripped 2 bases from V and 1 base from J, with 6 bases between. CDR1 and CDR2 from the germline V gene are SGHNT and YYREEE (reference sequence). The CDR3 has 13 residues. This chain's CDR3 is CASSFLGQETQYF. The CDR3 DNA sequence: TGTGCCAGCAGCTTCCTAGGCCAAGAGACCCAGTACTTC.

V and J are TRBV29-1 and TRBJ1-1, with D perhaps TRBD1 (5 bases). The germline V and J ends were trimmed by 4 bases and 6 bases, with 21 bases remaining between them. The CDR3 spans 15 residues. Germline V gene lookup returns CDR1 SQVTM and CDR2 ANQGSEA. The CDR3 is CSVVGGEGRRAEAFF. The CDR3 DNA reads as TGCAGCGTTGTAGGAGGGGAGGGGCGAAGGGCTGAAGCTTTCTTT. Using reference TRBV29-1 and TRBJ1-1 for the parts outside the CDR3, the full variable domain is SAVISQKPSRDICQRGTSLTIQCQVDSQVTMMFWYRQQPGQSLTLIATANQGSEATYESGFVIDKFPISRPNLTFSTLTVSNMSPEDSSIYLCSVVGGEGRRAEAFFGQGTRLTVV.